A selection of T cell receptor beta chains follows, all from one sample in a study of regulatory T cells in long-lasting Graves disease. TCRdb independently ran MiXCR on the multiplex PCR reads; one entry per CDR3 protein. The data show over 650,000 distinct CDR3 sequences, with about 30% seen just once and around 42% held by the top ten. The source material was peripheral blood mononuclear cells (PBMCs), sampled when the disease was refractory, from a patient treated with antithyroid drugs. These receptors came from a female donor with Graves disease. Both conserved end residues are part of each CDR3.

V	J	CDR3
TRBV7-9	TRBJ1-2	CASSFTGVNYGYTF
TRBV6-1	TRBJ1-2	CASSEYRGRKGYTF
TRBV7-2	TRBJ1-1	CASSLLGFNTEAFF
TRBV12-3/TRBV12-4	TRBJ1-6	CASSRTGDRGPLHF
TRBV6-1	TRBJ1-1	CASSDAGGQVGFF
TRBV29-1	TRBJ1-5	CSVAEDSTRQPQHF
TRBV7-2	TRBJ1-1	CASASDYGLTEAFF
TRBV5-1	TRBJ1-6	CASSLGEVDNSPLHF
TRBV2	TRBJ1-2	CASSSTNQGGGGYTF
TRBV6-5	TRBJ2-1	CASGYNEQFF
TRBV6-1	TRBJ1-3	CASSNPGGNTIYF
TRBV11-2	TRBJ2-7	CASSQAAYEQYF
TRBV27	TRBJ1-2	CASSTSWGNYGYTF
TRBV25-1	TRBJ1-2	CASVETGYSYGYTF
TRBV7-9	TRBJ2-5	CASSLGLVVGETQYF
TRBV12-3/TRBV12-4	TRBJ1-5	CASSRQGQGGQPQHF
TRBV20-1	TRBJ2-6	CSAETVSGANVLTF
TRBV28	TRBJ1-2	CASTVGQYGYTF
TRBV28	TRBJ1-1	CASRPGHKLNTEAFF
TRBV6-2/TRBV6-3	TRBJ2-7	CASSYSRNRDASSYEQYF
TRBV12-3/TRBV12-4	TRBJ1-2	CASSLDRRGGYTF
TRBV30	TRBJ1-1	CAWSVLVQGLAFF
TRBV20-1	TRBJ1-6	CSAREAVFNSPLHF
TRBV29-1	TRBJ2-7	CSGAGTNYEQYF
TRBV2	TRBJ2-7	CASRAGTGSYEQYF
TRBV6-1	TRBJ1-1	CASSRDTEAFF
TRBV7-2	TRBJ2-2	CASSLEGSGTGELFF
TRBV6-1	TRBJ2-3	CASSRSRGIADTQYF
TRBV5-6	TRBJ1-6	CASSSGGGNSPLHF
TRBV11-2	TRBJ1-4	CASSFLLSNEKLFF
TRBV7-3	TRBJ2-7	CASSNGQATLGYEQYF
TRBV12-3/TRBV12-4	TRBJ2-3	CASSSQEGRSTDTQYF
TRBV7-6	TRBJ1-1	CASSRRRNTEAFF
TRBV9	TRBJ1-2	CASSKLQGASNYGYTF
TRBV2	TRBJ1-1	CASRKGRQTNTEAFF
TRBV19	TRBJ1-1	CASSPQSGVGYTEAFF
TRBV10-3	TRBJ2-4	CAISRDSPGVAKNIQYF
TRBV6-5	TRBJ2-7	CASSYGAGRSYEQYF
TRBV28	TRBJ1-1	CASSPGIVNTEAFF
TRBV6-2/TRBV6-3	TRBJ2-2	CASSYSGQMNTGELFF
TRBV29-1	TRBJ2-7	CSVEQGRNQYF
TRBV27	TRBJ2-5	CASSPRASGGSRTQYF
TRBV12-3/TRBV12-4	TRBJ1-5	CASSLTAGWQPQHF
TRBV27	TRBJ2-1	CASSFSGGHNEQFF
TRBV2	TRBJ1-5	CASRVRDSEILSNQPQHF
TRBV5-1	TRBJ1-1	CASSLLAGGEHTEAFF
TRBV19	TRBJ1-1	CASLRWGDTEAFF
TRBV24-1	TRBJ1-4	CATSESGQGVEKLFF
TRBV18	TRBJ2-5	CASSPNGLGQETQYF
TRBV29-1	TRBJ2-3	CSVNGRSTDTQYF
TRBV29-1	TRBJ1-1	CSVRLQVGNTEAFF
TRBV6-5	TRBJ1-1	CASSSRSFGSMNTEAFF